A single sample is the source of the 32 T cell receptor beta chains below, sequenced in a study of blood T cell repertoires in COVID-19. Measured with immunoSEQ multiplex PCR; TCRdb has only the in-frame clones, and not every one. This table holds roughly 280,000 clones, roughly 90% found once. The sequenced sample consisted of peripheral blood. These receptors all come from a woman aged 25 to 39 with COVID-19, enrolled during active disease.

This clone was recorded only once. The V and J genes are TRBV28 and TRBJ2-7; no clear D. The germline CDR1 and CDR2 sequences are MDHEN and SYDVKM. V dropped 4 bases and J dropped 5 bases, with 12 bases sitting between them. CDR3 size: 13 residues. Here the CDR3 reads CASSSQIPDEQYF. CDR3 nucleotide sequence: TGTGCCAGCAGTTCACAAATACCTGACGAGCAGTACTTC.

The genes are TRBV5-1 and TRBJ2-1, with unresolved D. Per germline, CDR1 SGHRS and CDR2 YFSETQ. V lost 2 bases to trimming and J lost 5 bases, with 14 bases between them. This CDR3 has 15 residues. CDR3 DNA sequence: TGCGCCAGCAGCTTTGGTCCCGGTATAAACAATGAGCAGTTCTTC. It yields the protein CASSFGPGINNEQFF.

The chain couples TRBV14 to TRBJ2-2; D is perhaps TRBD2 (5 bases). V was shortened by 1 base and J by 4 bases, with 10 bases between the two germline ends. CDR1 and CDR2 from the germline V gene are SGHDN and FVKESK. This CDR3 contains 15 residues. In nucleotides, the CDR3 is TGTGCCAGCAGCCAAGGAGACTACCGCACCGGGGAGCTGTTTTTT. Its translation: CASSQGDYRTGELFF.

V gene TRBV19 combines with J gene TRBJ1-5; 7 bases agree with TRBD1. The CDR3 extends over 16 amino acids. V lost 7 bases and J lost 3; bases outside the gene matches: 12. Germline-derived CDR1 and CDR2 are LNHDA and SQIVND (reference sequence). This chain's CDR3 is CASTLSRDSFNQPQHF. CDR3 sequence (DNA): TGTGCCAGTACCCTTTCCCGGGACAGTTTCAATCAGCCCCAGCATTTT.

CDR3 DNA: TGTGCCAGCAGTCCAATGAACACTGAAGCTTTCTTT. Translation: CASSPMNTEAFF. The rearrangement links TRBV2 to TRBJ1-1; D is uncertain. The CDR3 spans 12 residues. The V gene's germline CDR1 is SNHLY and CDR2 FYNNEI. V was cut by 5 bases and J by 0 bases, with 4 bases left in between.

In this sample, this clone turned up once. The chain couples TRBV29-1 to TRBJ2-7, with 11 bases that match TRBD1. V shed 1 base and J 5 bases; nucleotides not matched to a gene: 1. Germline V gives CDR1 SQVTM, CDR2 ANQGSEA. The CDR3 runs 13 residues. The CDR3 sequence is CSVEGTGGHEQYF. In DNA form, the CDR3 reads TGCAGCGTTGAAGGGACAGGGGGCCACGAGCAGTACTTC.

The chain is built from TRBV4-1 and TRBJ1-2; 8 nucleotides match TRBD1. From germline, CDR1 is MGHRA and CDR2 YSYEKL. Trimming removed 6 bases from V and 6 bases from J; junction bases left unmatched: 18. There are 17 residues in the CDR3. CDR3 in DNA: TGCGCCAGCAGTCCCAGGAACCCAGACAGGGGCGGGCATGGCTACACCTTC. Its translation is CASSPRNPDRGGHGYTF.

In this sample, this clone turned up a few times. The gene calls are TRBV7-9 and TRBJ2-7; D may be TRBD1 (6 bases). The CDR3 runs to 14 residues. Between the trimmed V and J ends, which lost 6 bases and 2 bases, there was a span of 14 bases. Germline loops: CDR1 SEHNR, CDR2 FQNEAQ (reference sequence). CDR3 sequence (DNA): TGTGCCAGCAGTCCTGGACAGCTAACCTACGAGCAGTACTTC. This codes for CASSPGQLTYEQYF.

This chain joins TRBV7-2 and TRBJ2-1; TRBD2 matches 7 bases. The V and J ends lost 4 bases and 2 bases, in that order; junction bases with no gene match: 5. The CDR3 extends over 15 amino acids. The germline V gene has CDR1 SGHTA and CDR2 FQGNSA. CDR3 region: CASSWGSGPYNEQFF. The DNA for the CDR3 is TGTGCCAGCAGCTGGGGTAGCGGGCCCTACAATGAGCAGTTCTTC.

The chain joins TRBV6-1 to TRBJ2-5; D remains ambiguous. V dropped 3 bases and J dropped 1 base, with 12 bases sitting between them. The CDR3 runs 15 residues. Germline values: CDR1 MNHNS, CDR2 SASEGT. CDR3 DNA: TGTGCCAGCAGTGAGACACTTAGGCGCCAAGAGACCCAGTACTTC. Translation: CASSETLRRQETQYF.

The rearrangement links TRBV9 to TRBJ2-2, with 8 nucleotides matching TRBD2. Germline V gene data show CDR1 as SGDLS and CDR2 as YYNGEE. The CDR3 loop spans 15 amino acids. The J segment lost 0 bases and the V segment lost 9 bases, leaving 7 bases of the junction unmatched. The CDR3 DNA reads as TGTGCCACTACCCCGGGACTAGCGAACACCGGGGAGCTGTTTTTT. This encodes CATTPGLANTGELFF.

The rearrangement links TRBV2 to TRBJ2-7; the D gene is possibly TRBD1 (6 bases). The CDR3 runs to 15 residues. CDR1 is SNHLY and CDR2 is FYNNEI in the germline V gene. Trimming pared 6 bases from V and 0 bases from J, leaving 15 bases between. The chain's CDR3 is CASSHGTPNSYEQYF. CDR3 in DNA: TGTGCCAGCAGCCACGGGACACCTAACTCCTACGAGCAGTACTTC.

This clone has only a few counts. The chain is built from TRBV24-1 and TRBJ2-4; unclear D gene. The germline V gene has CDR1 KGHDR and CDR2 SFDVKD. CDR3 size: 14 residues. With 3 bases removed from V and 5 bases from J, the gap between germline ends came to 10 bases. CDR3 coding DNA: TGTGCCACCAGTGATACCTCAACAGAAAACATTCAGTACTTC. It specifies CATSDTSTENIQYF.

This rearrangement joins TRBV7-2 to TRBJ2-7, with 8 bases matching TRBD2. There are 15 residues in the CDR3. Losses at the gene ends were 3 bases for V and 5 bases for J; bases not matched to a gene: 9. Germline values: CDR1 SGHTA, CDR2 FQGNSA. The CDR3 coding sequence is TGTGCCAGCAGCTTTTCGGCGGCGGGAGGCAACGAGCAGTACTTC. It is translated as CASSFSAAGGNEQYF.

V is TRBV6-6 and J is TRBJ1-1; no firm D call. CDR1 is MNHNY and CDR2 is SVGAGI in the germline V gene (reference sequence). The CDR3 runs 11 residues. Trimming removed 5 bases at V and 11 bases at J, with 12 bases between. CDR3: CASSLPSAAFF. CDR3 nucleotide sequence: TGTGCCAGCAGTCTGCCTAGTGCGGCTTTCTTT.

The chain is built from TRBV10-1 and TRBJ2-1, with D possibly being TRBD2 (6 bases). V lost 0 bases to trimming and J lost 0 bases, with 9 bases between them. This CDR3 is built from 16 residues. Germline V CDR1 and CDR2: WNHNN, SYGVQD (reference sequence). CDR3 nucleotide sequence: TGCGCCAGCAGTGAGTCGGGAGGAAGCTCCTACAATGAGCAGTTCTTC. Translated: CASSESGGSSYNEQFF.

The rearrangement uses TRBV29-1 and TRBJ1-5; D gene uncertain. This CDR3 region has 15 residues. Trimming cost V 7 bases and J 0 bases, with 16 bases left between them. Germline V gene sequence: CDR1 SQVTM, CDR2 ANQGSEA. CDR3 loop: CSGGLLTFSNQPQHF. As DNA, the CDR3 is TGCAGCGGGGGTCTTTTGACATTTAGCAATCAGCCCCAGCATTTT.

V is TRBV12-3 or TRBV12-4 and J is TRBJ1-1; 8 bases match TRBD1. V dropped 6 bases and J dropped 8; count of bases not matched to a gene: 8. CDR3 length equals 13 residues. The CDR3 DNA reads as TGTGCCAGCAGCCCCGGACAGGGTGAGGAAGCTTTCTTT. This sequence encodes CASSPGQGEEAFF.

This clone was counted once. J is TRBJ1-2 and V is TRBV7-9; D might be TRBD1 (6 bases). The CDR3 loop spans 14 amino acids. Germline CDR1 SEHNR, CDR2 FQNEAQ (reference sequence). V lost 0 bases to trimming and J lost 6 bases, with 11 bases between them. In DNA, the CDR3 is TGTGCCAGCAGCTTAGCGAACACAGGGAATGGCTACACCTTC. Amino acid sequence: CASSLANTGNGYTF.

V gene TRBV12-3 or TRBV12-4 combines with J gene TRBJ2-1; D unresolved. The CDR3 contains 12 residues. V was cut by 3 bases and J by 12 bases, with 12 bases left in between. The CDR3 region is CASSFILALQFF. In DNA form, the CDR3 reads TGTGCCAGCAGTTTTATTCTGGCCTTGCAGTTCTTC.

The chain has TRBV5-1 and TRBJ2-2; a possible D gene is TRBD1 (6 bases). The CDR3 has 13 residues. Germline V gene sequence: CDR1 SGHRS, CDR2 YFSETQ. V was cut by 9 bases and J by 4 bases, with 13 bases left in between. Here the CDR3 DNA reads TGCGCCACCACAGGGTCGGCCACCGGGGAGCTGTTTTTT. Translation: CATTGSATGELFF.

V is TRBV5-1 and J is TRBJ2-7; D remains ambiguous. V was clipped by 0 bases and J by 6 bases, with 10 bases between them. This CDR3 has 13 residues. CDR1 is SGHRS, CDR2 YFSETQ, per germline. The CDR3 sequence: CASSLGGLSEQYF. Here the CDR3 DNA reads TGCGCCAGCAGCTTGGGCGGCCTCTCCGAGCAGTACTTC.

This clone was seen only once. The V call is TRBV10-1, the J call TRBJ2-7; perhaps TRBD1 as D (5 bases). Germline CDR1 reads WNHNN; CDR2 reads SYGVQD (reference sequence). This CDR3 spans 13 amino acids. Between the trimmed V and J ends, which lost 10 bases and 7 bases, there was a span of 20 bases. The CDR3 nucleotides read TGCGCCAACGGTCGACAGTCCCGTGGGGAGCAGTACTTC. Its translation is CANGRQSRGEQYF.

V and J are TRBV7-9 and TRBJ2-7; 14 positions match TRBD2. The CDR3 covers 18 residues. V shed 0 bases and J 0 bases; nucleotides not matched to a gene: 4. Germline loops: CDR1 SEHNR, CDR2 FQNEAQ (reference sequence). The CDR3 nucleotides are TGTGCCAGCAGCTTAGCGGGACTAGCGGGGGCGACCTCCTACGAGCAGTACTTC. The encoded protein is CASSLAGLAGATSYEQYF.

This rearrangement joins TRBV6-2 or TRBV6-3 to TRBJ2-3, with D possibly being TRBD2 (5 bases). V lost 5 bases and J lost 5, with 8 bases in between. This CDR3 spans 12 amino acids. Germline V gives CDR1 MNHEY, CDR2 SVGEGT. The CDR3 DNA reads as TGTGCCAGCAGTAGGACTCAAGATACGCAGTATTTT. It specifies CASSRTQDTQYF.

V gene TRBV28 combines with J gene TRBJ1-1; 8 nucleotides agree with TRBD1. CDR3 size: 11 residues. V lost 7 bases, J lost 7 bases, and 2 bases stayed unmatched. Germline values: CDR1 MDHEN, CDR2 SYDVKM. The CDR3 loop reads CASKGTGEAFF. The CDR3, as DNA: TGTGCCAGCAAGGGGACAGGTGAAGCTTTCTTT. The full variable domain, completed using reference TRBV28 and TRBJ1-1, is DVKVTQSSRYLVKRTGEKVFLECVQDMDHENMFWYRQDPGLGLRLIYFSYDVKMKEKGDIPEGYSVSREKKERFSLILESASTNQTSMYLCASKGTGEAFFGQGTRLTVV.

This clone was observed a few times. The chain recombines TRBV2 with TRBJ2-7; 7 bases agree with TRBD1. J was trimmed by 5 bases and V by 2 bases; bases with no gene match: 6. CDR1 is SNHLY and CDR2 is FYNNEI in the germline V gene. This CDR3 is 14 amino acids long. CDR3 sequence (DNA): TGTGCCAGCAGTGAAAGGCACAGGGGCAACGAGCAGTACTTC. Encoded protein: CASSERHRGNEQYF. The variable domain in full, completed from reference TRBV2 and TRBJ2-7, reads EPEVTQTPSHQVTQMGQEVILRCVPISNHLYFYWYRQILGQKVEFLVSFYNNEISEKSEIFDDQFSVERPDGSNFTLKIRSTKLEDSAMYFCASSERHRGNEQYFGPGTRLTVT.

This clone was observed a handful of times. The chain carries TRBV19 and TRBJ1-4; D call uncertain. Germline CDR1 is LNHDA and CDR2 is SQIVND (reference sequence). The CDR3 is 16 amino acids. With 0 bases removed from V and 0 bases from J, the gap between germline ends came to 8 bases. CDR3 sequence (DNA): TGTGCCAGTAGTATAGAGGGCAGAGCAACTAATGAAAAACTGTTTTTT. This sequence encodes CASSIEGRATNEKLFF.

The chain couples TRBV2 to TRBJ1-3; no reliable D call. Germline V CDR1 and CDR2: SNHLY, FYNNEI. The CDR3 sequence is 13 residues long. Trimming pared 6 bases from V and 1 base from J, leaving 7 bases between. As DNA, the CDR3 is TGTGCCAGCAGAGAGGGTTCTGGAAACACCATATATTTT. Amino acids: CASREGSGNTIYF.

The chain is built from TRBV10-3 and TRBJ2-7, with 9 positions matching TRBD1. CDR3 length equals 14 residues. J was trimmed by 3 bases and V by 2 bases; bases with no gene match: 2. Germline lookup yields CDR1 ENHRY and CDR2 SYGVKD. The CDR3 loop is CAISEETGGYEQYF. The CDR3, as DNA: TGTGCCATCAGTGAGGAGACAGGGGGCTACGAGCAGTACTTC.

The chain carries TRBV18 and TRBJ1-3, with 9 bases lining up with TRBD1. J was trimmed by 4 bases and V by 5 bases; bases with no gene match: 0. CDR3 size: 13 residues. Germline CDR1 reads KGHSH; CDR2 reads LQKENI. CDR3 DNA sequence: TGTGCCAGCTCAACAGGGGGCGGAAACACCATATATTTT. This encodes CASSTGGGNTIYF. Variable domain in full (rest from reference TRBV18 and TRBJ1-3): NAGVMQNPRHLVRRRGQEARLRCSPMKGHSHVYWYRQLPEEGLKFMVYLQKENIIDESGMPKERFSAEFPKEGPSILRIQQVVRGDSAAYFCASSTGGGNTIYFGEGSWLTVV.

The CDR3 region has the DNA TGCGCCAGCAGTGAAGTTATGACAGGGGACGGCTACACCTTC. It codes for CASSEVMTGDGYTF. The chain uses TRBV10-2 and TRBJ1-2, with 8 bases lining up with TRBD1. Per the germline V gene, CDR1 is WSHSY and CDR2 is SAAADI. CDR3 length: 14 amino acids. V gave up 3 bases and J gave up 8 bases; unmatched junction bases: 8.